The 20 T cell receptor beta chains in this list originate from one sample, sequenced in a study of T cells in Graves' hyperthyroidism and ophthalmopathy (dated by TCRdb to the late 2010s). The library was made by multiplex PCR. Data came from an Illumina HiSeq 2000. The TCR beta CDR3 regions were amplified from RNA transcripts. The first round of RT-PCR for the TCR CDR3 was performed with the HTBI primer set and the Qiagen OneStep RT-PCR kit. TCRdb applied fastp at Q25 and MiXCR to the public reads, then kept only in-frame beta chains. Each entry merges the rows of one CDR3 protein and shows their most common DNA and genes. In all, the sample holds hundreds of thousands of distinct CDR3 sequences, and about 20% of those were seen once. The ten largest clones capture 47% of the sample. The sequenced sample was blood. The receptors come from a man aged 35 to 55 with Graves' ophthalmopathy.

The chain carries TRBV6-1 and TRBJ2-1, with TRBD2 matching 9 bases. The CDR3 has 14 residues. CDR1 and CDR2 (germline): MNHNS, SASEGT. V was pared by 2 bases and J by 9 bases, with 5 bases of the junction left unmatched. CDR3 residues: CASSELAGRVEQFF. CDR3 sequence (DNA): TGTGCCAGCAGTGAACTAGCGGGGAGGGTTGAGCAGTTCTTC.

V gene TRBV18 combines with J gene TRBJ1-1; D is unclear. This CDR3 region has 14 residues. From germline, CDR1 is KGHSH and CDR2 LQKENI. V shed 4 bases and J shed 8 bases, with 17 bases lying between them. The CDR3 DNA is TGTGCCAGCTCACGGACGGTGGACCTCCGGGAAGCTTTCTTT. As protein: CASSRTVDLREAFF.

This clonotype has a handful of counts. This chain links TRBV30 with TRBJ1-2; D remains unclear. The CDR3 loop spans 13 amino acids. The V and J ends lost 0 bases and 6 bases respectively, with 11 bases between them. Germline V CDR1 and CDR2: GTSNPN, SVGIG (reference sequence). The CDR3 protein is CAWSVIGLDGYTF. Here the CDR3 DNA reads TGTGCCTGGAGTGTAATAGGGCTCGATGGCTACACCTTC. The whole variable domain, filled in from reference TRBV30 and TRBJ1-2, reads SQTIHQWPATLVQPVGSPLSLECTVEGTSNPNLYWYRQAAGRGLQLLFYSVGIGQISSEVPQNLSASRPQDRQFILSSKKLLLSDSGFYLCAWSVIGLDGYTFGSGTRLTVV.

Details on this clonotype: The junction does not match germline at one end; this may be a read error. The chain uses TRBV10-3 and TRBJ2-3; no definite D call. The CDR3 runs to 14 residues. Germline V gene sequence: CDR1 ENHRY, CDR2 SYGVKD. CDR3 sequence: CASSLIIPSDTQYF. The CDR3 DNA follows: TGTGCCAGCAGTTTAATCATCCCCTCAGATACGCAGTATTTT.

V and J are TRBV10-1 and TRBJ2-5, with 9 bases matching TRBD2. V lost 0 bases to trimming and J lost 3 bases; unmatched junction nucleotides: 8. The V gene's germline CDR1 is WNHNN and CDR2 SYGVQD (reference sequence). The CDR3 contains 17 residues. This CDR3 reads CASSESQLAGVEETQYF. The CDR3 nucleotides read TGCGCCAGCAGTGAGTCTCAGTTAGCGGGGGTGGAAGAGACCCAGTACTTC.

This clonotype was detected only a few times. This sequence joins TRBV24-1 and TRBJ2-5; 7 bases align to TRBD2. V was clipped by 3 bases and J by 5 bases; unmatched bases: 11. CDR1 KGHDR and CDR2 SFDVKD come from the germline V gene. The CDR3 totals 16 residues. The CDR3 spells CATSDPGTLGGETQYF. In DNA, the CDR3 is TGTGCCACCAGTGATCCGGGGACTTTGGGAGGGGAGACCCAGTACTTC.

CDR3 nucleotide sequence: TGTGCCAGCAGCCTGGGACTAGCGGGAGGGCCTGCGGTGAGAGATACGCAGTATTTT. Its protein product is CASSLGLAGGPAVRDTQYF. The rearrangement links TRBV3-1 to TRBJ2-3; 16 bases are a match to TRBD2. Germline V lookup: CDR1 LGHDT, CDR2 YNNKEL (reference sequence). The CDR3 extends over 19 amino acids. With 4 bases clipped from V and 5 bases from J, the junction kept 12 bases outside the gene matches.

V is TRBV3-1 and J is TRBJ1-6; D might be TRBD1 (5 bases). Trimming took 0 bases from V and 7 from J, leaving 7 bases between them. Germline values: CDR1 LGHDT, CDR2 YNNKEL (reference sequence). The CDR3 is made up of 14 amino acids. The CDR3, as DNA: TGTGCCAGCAGCCAAGACAGGGCCAATTCACCCCTCCACTTT. Translated: CASSQDRANSPLHF. The entire variable domain, with the rest obtained from reference TRBV3-1 and TRBJ1-6, is as follows: DTAVSQTPKYLVTQMGNDKSIKCEQNLGHDTMYWYKQDSKKFLKIMFSYNNKELIINETVPNRFSPKSPDKAHLNLHINSLELGDSAVYFCASSQDRANSPLHFGNGTRLTVT.

J is TRBJ1-1 and V is TRBV9; D is unclear. Trimming pared 4 bases from V and 3 bases from J, leaving 16 bases between. The V gene's germline CDR1 is SGDLS and CDR2 YYNGEE. This CDR3 is built from 15 residues. The CDR3 region is CASSSGGGRDTEAFF. The CDR3 bases are TGTGCCAGCAGCTCAGGAGGAGGCCGCGACACTGAAGCTTTCTTT.

The V and J genes are TRBV7-9 and TRBJ1-1; D remains ambiguous. Trimming left V 5 bases short and J 4 bases short, with 11 bases between. The CDR3 is 13 residues long. Per the germline V gene, CDR1 is SEHNR and CDR2 is FQNEAQ (reference sequence). This CDR3 is CASSLLVGTEAFF. In DNA form, the CDR3 reads TGTGCCAGCAGCCTCTTGGTAGGCACTGAAGCTTTCTTT.

This clonotype was seen many times. The chain couples TRBV28 to TRBJ2-7; D is undetermined. The CDR3 loop spans 14 amino acids. V gave up 2 bases and J gave up 0 bases, with 8 bases separating them. CDR1 is MDHEN, CDR2 SYDVKM, per germline. The CDR3 DNA sequence: TGTGCCAGCAGTTTAGCGGCGAGCTCCTACGAGCAGTACTTC. Translated, it gives CASSLAASSYEQYF.

This clonotype occurred a few times. The chain is built from TRBV9 and TRBJ1-1; TRBD1 matches 8 bases. In germline, CDR1 is SGDLS, CDR2 YYNGEE. The J segment lost 1 base and the V segment lost 0 bases, leaving 2 bases of the junction unmatched. The CDR3 is 15 residues long. The CDR3 DNA follows: TGTGCCAGCAGCGTAGGAGGGACAGGGAACACTGAAGCTTTCTTT. Residues: CASSVGGTGNTEAFF.

This clonotype has a count of ten or more. This chain connects TRBV28 to TRBJ2-7, with a tentative D call TRBD1 (6 bases). Trimming stripped 7 bases from V and 2 bases from J, with 12 bases between. Looked up from germline, CDR1 is MDHEN and CDR2 is SYDVKM. The CDR3 loop spans 13 amino acids. DNA for the CDR3: TGTGCCAGCACCCCGGGACAAGCCTACGAGCAGTACTTC. The encoded protein is CASTPGQAYEQYF.

This clonotype was recorded once. The chain recombines TRBV28 with TRBJ2-7; 10 bases map to TRBD2. Trimming removed 4 bases from V and 5 bases from J; junction bases left unmatched: 5. The CDR3 loop spans 14 amino acids. Germline V gene sequence: CDR1 MDHEN, CDR2 SYDVKM. The CDR3 reads CASSSSGRANEQYF. In nucleotides, the CDR3 is TGTGCCAGCAGTTCGAGCGGGAGGGCGAACGAGCAGTACTTC.

This clonotype has at least ten counts. The V and J genes are TRBV5-1 and TRBJ1-1; unclear D gene. The CDR3 totals 16 residues. The V end lost 0 bases, the J end lost 1 base, and 13 bases lay between the germline ends. Germline CDR1 reads SGHRS; CDR2 reads YFSETQ. The DNA for the CDR3 is TGCGCCAGCAGCTTGGGCTTAATGGGCCCGAACACTGAAGCTTTCTTT. Translated, it gives CASSLGLMGPNTEAFF.

This clonotype was counted between two and nine times. V and J are TRBV12-3 or TRBV12-4 and TRBJ2-1, with TRBD1 as a possible D gene (6 bases). The V gene lost 3 bases and the J gene lost 8 bases, with 11 bases spanning the gap. The CDR3 is 13 residues long. CDR3 sequence: CASSFTGPDEQFF. CDR3 sequence (DNA): TGTGCCAGCAGTTTTACAGGGCCCGATGAGCAGTTCTTC.

The rearrangement links TRBV5-1 to TRBJ1-3; maybe TRBD1 (5 bases). Trimming removed 0 bases from V and 0 bases from J, with 16 bases in between. The CDR3 is made up of 18 amino acids. Per the germline V gene, CDR1 is SGHRS and CDR2 is YFSETQ. The DNA for the CDR3 is TGCGCCAGCAGCTTGGCAGGGTCCGCGATGGGCTCTGGAAACACCATATATTTT. It yields the protein CASSLAGSAMGSGNTIYF.

This clonotype was observed at least ten times. V is TRBV7-2 and J is TRBJ2-7; D is uncertain. V was clipped by 4 bases and J by 7 bases, with 11 bases between them. CDR3 length: 12 residues. Germline values: CDR1 SGHTA, CDR2 FQGNSA. CDR3 bases: TGTGCCAGCAGCTCCCCGACTGGGGAGCAGTACTTC. Translation: CASSSPTGEQYF.

This clonotype was detected only a few times. The gene calls are TRBV11-2 and TRBJ1-4; D perhaps matches TRBD1 (6 bases). Germline V gene lookup returns CDR1 SGHAT and CDR2 FQNNGV. The CDR3 loop spans 13 amino acids. V lost 8 bases and J lost 8, with 15 bases in between. CDR3 nucleotides: TGTGCCAGCGGACAGTCTCTTAGGGAAAAACTGTTTTTT. Its protein product is CASGQSLREKLFF.

This chain connects TRBV2 to TRBJ1-4; D gene ambiguous. The length of the CDR3 is 12 residues. Trimming stripped 1 base from V and 10 bases from J, with 7 bases between. Germline V gives CDR1 SNHLY, CDR2 FYNNEI. CDR3 nucleotide sequence: TGTGCCAGCAGTGAAGATCTGGGAAAACTGTTTTTT. Its translation is CASSEDLGKLFF.